The 32 T cell receptor beta chains below were found in one sample sequenced in a study of blood T cells in healthy people across ages. Primers used in a second PCR of about 6 to 11 cycles were a sample-barcoded 5' primer and a J-beta primer mix. TCRdb independently ran MiXCR on the 5' RACE reads; one entry per CDR3 protein. Of hundreds of thousands of distinct CDR3 sequences listed, roughly 44% are singletons. Sequenced sample: blood. Every receptor here comes from a man aged 55 to 70 in good health.

This rearrangement joins TRBV18 to TRBJ2-5; D gene unclear. V shed 2 bases and J shed 5 bases, with 6 bases lying between them. This CDR3 contains 12 residues. From germline, CDR1 is KGHSH and CDR2 LQKENI. The CDR3 spells CASSPEWETQYF. Written as DNA, the CDR3 is TGTGCCAGCTCACCAGAATGGGAGACCCAGTACTTC.

This chain connects TRBV7-9 to TRBJ2-1, with D hard to call. The CDR3 is made up of 13 amino acids. In germline, CDR1 is SEHNR, CDR2 FQNEAQ (reference sequence). Trimming removed 8 bases at V and 6 bases at J, with 14 bases between. The CDR3 here is CASRRLTRNEQFF. The CDR3 region has the DNA TGTGCCAGCCGACGCCTGACACGCAATGAGCAGTTCTTC. The variable domain in full, completed from reference TRBV7-9 and TRBJ2-1, reads DTGVSQNPRHKITKRGQNVTFRCDPISEHNRLYWYRQTLGQGPEFLTYFQNEAQLEKSRLLSDRFSAERPKGSFSTLEIQRTEQGDSAMYLCASRRLTRNEQFFGPGTRLTVL.

This clonotype showed up many times. This chain joins TRBV2 and TRBJ2-7; the D is unclear. V was shortened by 6 bases and J by 2 bases, with 8 bases between the two germline ends. The CDR3 runs 12 residues. CDR1 is SNHLY and CDR2 is FYNNEI in the germline V gene. The chain's CDR3 is CASRPYAYEQYF. As DNA, the CDR3 is TGTGCCAGCAGGCCGTATGCCTACGAGCAGTACTTC.

The chain carries TRBV9 and TRBJ2-7; 7 positions match TRBD1. The CDR3 runs to 14 residues. V shed 4 bases, J shed 6 bases, and the junction held 10 bases outside the gene matches. The germline gives CDR1 SGDLS, CDR2 YYNGEE. The CDR3 DNA is TGTGCCAGCAGCCCCCGGACAGGCTCGGGCGAGCAGTACTTC. Protein sequence: CASSPRTGSGEQYF.

The genes are TRBV5-4 and TRBJ2-1; D possibly corresponds to TRBD1 (6 bases). Between the trimmed V and J ends, which lost 5 bases and 4 bases, there was a span of 16 bases. CDR1 and CDR2 (germline): SGHNT, YYREEE (reference sequence). The CDR3 is made up of 15 amino acids. The CDR3 sequence: CASSLAPGEYNEQFF. In DNA form, the CDR3 reads TGTGCCAGCAGTCTGGCCCCAGGGGAATACAATGAGCAGTTCTTC.

The V call is TRBV12-3 or TRBV12-4, the J call TRBJ2-2; 7 bases are a match to TRBD1. V was pared by 7 bases and J by 4 bases, with 9 bases of the junction left unmatched. CDR3 size: 15 residues. The CDR3 loop reads CASTSGTASTGELFF. The CDR3 DNA reads as TGTGCCAGCACCTCAGGGACAGCCTCCACCGGGGAGCTGTTTTTT.

The chain uses TRBV7-2 and TRBJ1-2; 8 bases fit TRBD1. V shed 5 bases and J 6 bases; nucleotides not matched to a gene: 8. CDR3 length: 14 residues. CDR1 is SGHTA and CDR2 is FQGNSA in the germline V gene. CDR3 sequence reads: CASSLGTGGDGYTF. The CDR3 DNA follows: TGTGCCAGCAGCCTGGGGACAGGAGGAGATGGCTACACCTTC. Complete variable domain (other parts from reference TRBV7-2 and TRBJ1-2): GAGVSQSPSNKVTEKGKDVELRCDPISGHTALYWYRQSLGQGLEFLIYFQGNSAPDKSGLPSDRFSAERTGGSVSTLTIQRTQQEDSAVYLCASSLGTGGDGYTFGSGTRLTVV.

The V call is TRBV20-1, the J call TRBJ1-2, with 12 bases lining up with TRBD1. The V gene's germline CDR1 is DFQATT and CDR2 SNEGSKA (reference sequence). J lost 7 bases, V lost 3 bases, and 3 bases had no gene match. CDR3 size: 13 residues. The CDR3 sequence is CSARGTGGFGYTF. CDR3 nucleotides: TGCAGTGCTAGGGGGACAGGGGGCTTTGGCTACACCTTC.

The chain uses TRBV29-1 and TRBJ2-5; D may correspond to TRBD1 or TRBD2 (5 bases each). V was trimmed by 6 bases and J by 7 bases, leaving 21 bases between them. This CDR3 region has 14 residues. The germline gives CDR1 SQVTM, CDR2 ANQGSEA. CDR3 loop: CSVGWGTEIGTQYF. The DNA of the CDR3 is TGCAGCGTGGGTTGGGGGACCGAGATTGGGACCCAGTACTTC.

There are a few counts of this clonotype. The chain uses TRBV20-1 and TRBJ2-4; 8 bases line up with TRBD1. J lost 13 bases, V lost 6 bases, and 8 bases had no gene match. Germline-derived CDR1 and CDR2 are DFQATT and SNEGSKA (reference sequence). The length of the CDR3 is 11 residues. As DNA, the CDR3 is TGCAGTGCCAGTACAGGGGGTGAGCAGTACTTC. It yields the protein CSASTGGEQYF.

This chain uses TRBV15 with TRBJ2-1; the match to TRBD2 covers 8 bases. The CDR3 is made up of 17 amino acids. J was trimmed by 5 bases and V by 2 bases; bases with no gene match: 11. In germline, CDR1 is LNHNV, CDR2 YYDKDF (reference sequence). CDR3 residues: CATSRRPTSANNNEQFF. CDR3 DNA: TGTGCCACCAGCAGACGCCCGACTAGCGCTAACAACAATGAGCAGTTCTTC. The complete variable domain, with remaining parts taken from reference TRBV15 and TRBJ2-1, reads DAMVIQNPRYQVTQFGKPVTLSCSQTLNHNVMYWYQQKSSQAPKLLFHYYDKDFNNEADTPDNFQSRRPNTSFCFLDIRSPGLGDTAMYLCATSRRPTSANNNEQFFGPGTRLTVL.

V is TRBV6-1 and J is TRBJ2-7; 7 bases are shared with TRBD1. The V segment lost 1 base and the J segment 3 bases; nucleotides outside the gene matches: 3. From germline, CDR1 is MNHNS and CDR2 SASEGT. The CDR3 length is 14 residues. The CDR3 is CASSEGRGIYEQYF. The CDR3 DNA follows: TGTGCCAGCAGTGAAGGCAGGGGGATCTACGAGCAGTACTTC.

There are a few counts of this clonotype. This chain connects TRBV11-3 to TRBJ2-4; possibly TRBD2 for D (5 bases). Looked up from germline, CDR1 is SGHNT and CDR2 is YENEEA. The V gene lost 1 base and the J gene lost 6 bases, with 7 bases spanning the gap. This CDR3 region has 13 residues. In nucleotides, the CDR3 is TGTGCCAGCAGCTTAGGGGAGAGAAACATTCAGTACTTC. Translation: CASSLGERNIQYF.

This clonotype has more than one count but fewer than ten. The chain recombines TRBV28 with TRBJ1-5, with 10 positions matching TRBD1. CDR1 is MDHEN, CDR2 SYDVKM, per germline. The length of the CDR3 is 16 residues. The trim removed 6 bases at V and 6 bases at J, leaving 11 bases unmatched. The DNA for the CDR3 is TGTGCCAGCAGCCAACCCGGGACAGGGGTGGGTCAGCCCCAGCATTTT. It translates to CASSQPGTGVGQPQHF.

This clonotype was counted ten times or more. This rearrangement joins TRBV10-2 to TRBJ2-3; D may match TRBD1 or TRBD2 (6 bases each). V lost 6 bases and J lost 2, with 15 bases in between. This CDR3 has 15 amino acids. Germline lookup yields CDR1 WSHSY and CDR2 SAAADI. CDR3 amino acids: CASRSGGENTDTQYF. The CDR3 nucleotides are TGCGCCAGCAGATCCGGGGGCGAAAACACAGATACGCAGTATTTT.

This clonotype was detected only a few times. The gene calls are TRBV27 and TRBJ1-5, with D uncertain. Germline loops: CDR1 MNHEY, CDR2 SMNVEV (reference sequence). The CDR3 is 15 amino acids. V was cut by 0 bases and J by 2 bases, with 8 bases left in between. CDR3 nucleotide sequence: TGTGCCAGCAGTTTATCGACACATGGCAATCAGCCCCAGCATTTT. Protein: CASSLSTHGNQPQHF.

This clonotype was observed a few times. The chain joins TRBV27 to TRBJ1-4; TRBD1 matches at 10 bases. There are 17 residues in the CDR3. Looked up from germline, CDR1 is MNHEY and CDR2 is SMNVEV (reference sequence). After removal of 5 bases from V and 0 bases from J, the junction contained 6 bases not matched to a gene. CDR3 region: CASSQRDRGATNEKLFF. The CDR3 DNA sequence: TGTGCCAGCAGTCAACGGGACAGGGGAGCAACTAATGAAAAACTGTTTTTT.

The CDR3 DNA is TGTGCCAGCAGCTTTAGCGGGGGGGCGAACGAGCAGTACTTC. As protein: CASSFSGGANEQYF. The chain employs TRBV7-2 and TRBJ2-4, with TRBD2 matching over 11 bases. The J call may be mistaken, given a closer DNA end match to TRBJ2-7. Germline CDR1 is SGHTA and CDR2 is FQGNSA. This CDR3 comprises 14 residues.

The V call is TRBV18, the J call TRBJ1-1; D gene unclear. The CDR3 is made up of 13 amino acids. CDR1 and CDR2 from the germline V gene are KGHSH and LQKENI. V lost 4 bases to trimming and J lost 1 base, with 7 bases between them. The CDR3 DNA is TGTGCCAGCTCACTGAACAGGAACACTGAAGCTTTCTTT. Its translation is CASSLNRNTEAFF.

This clonotype has just one count. The rearrangement joins TRBV5-1 to TRBJ2-4; a weak D match, TRBD2 (5 bases). Near its end, the DNA agrees better with TRBJ2-7, so the J call may be wrong. CDR1 SGHRS and CDR2 YFSETQ come from the germline V gene. The CDR3 totals 14 residues. CDR3 sequence reads: CASSPDPGSREQYF. CDR3 bases: TGCGCCAGCAGCCCAGATCCGGGAAGTCGCGAGCAGTACTTC.

The chain couples TRBV6-2 or TRBV6-3 to TRBJ2-7; 7 bases align to TRBD2. The length of the CDR3 is 17 residues. V lost 3 bases and J lost 7; bases outside the gene matches: 18. Germline V gene sequence: CDR1 MNHEY, CDR2 SVGEGT. CDR3 protein: CASSYHVRDYSYNEQYF. The CDR3 coding sequence is TGTGCCAGCAGTTATCACGTCCGGGACTACTCCTACAATGAGCAGTACTTC.

This clonotype was detected only a few times. The gene calls are TRBV7-2 and TRBJ2-5; D is unclear. Trimming shortened V by 5 bases and J by 2 bases, and 12 bases separated the two germline ends. Germline V lookup: CDR1 SGHTA, CDR2 FQGNSA. The CDR3 loop spans 14 amino acids. The CDR3 bases are TGTGCCAGCAGCCCGGGCTCGGTGCAAGAGACCCAGTACTTC. Its protein is CASSPGSVQETQYF. Using reference TRBV7-2 and TRBJ2-5 for the parts outside the CDR3, the full variable domain is GAGVSQSPSNKVTEKGKDVELRCDPISGHTALYWYRQSLGQGLEFLIYFQGNSAPDKSGLPSDRFSAERTGGSVSTLTIQRTQQEDSAVYLCASSPGSVQETQYFGPGTRLLVL.

This clonotype was seen more than once but under ten times. The CDR3, as DNA: TGTGCCAGCAGTTTTCATAGCGTACAAGCCTCCTACAATGAGCAGTTCTTC. This codes for CASSFHSVQASYNEQFF. The rearrangement links TRBV6-8 to TRBJ2-1; D is perhaps TRBD2 (5 bases). V dropped 4 bases and J dropped 0 bases, with 16 bases sitting between them. Per the germline V gene, CDR1 is MNHGY and CDR2 is SAAAGT. The CDR3 extends over 17 amino acids.

For this clonotype: A much larger clonotype is one base distant, so this may be a read error. The chain joins TRBV7-2 to TRBJ2-7; TRBD2 is a possible D gene (5 bases). The CDR3 runs to 16 residues. Germline-derived CDR1 and CDR2 are SGHTA and FQGNSA. CDR3 sequence reads: CASSSSSRTVSYERYF. CDR3 in DNA: TGTGCCAGCAGCTCTAGCTCCAGGACGGTCTCCTACGAGCGGTACTTC.

This clonotype was detected ten times or more. The chain is built from TRBV7-2 and TRBJ1-1, with D uncertain. The CDR3 extends over 14 amino acids. Germline V gives CDR1 SGHTA, CDR2 FQGNSA. Trimming left V 6 bases short and J 3 bases short, with 14 bases between. CDR3 in amino acids: CASRSRSYDTEAFF. DNA for the CDR3: TGTGCCAGCAGGAGCAGAAGTTACGACACTGAAGCTTTCTTT.

This clonotype has just a few counts. V gene TRBV6-6 combines with J gene TRBJ2-5; 9 positions match TRBD2. Trimming removed 6 bases from V and 2 bases from J; junction bases left unmatched: 7. Germline V gives CDR1 MNHNY, CDR2 SVGAGI (reference sequence). This CDR3 comprises 15 residues. The CDR3 protein is CASSLLSGGQETQYF. CDR3 nucleotides: TGTGCCAGCAGCCTTCTTAGCGGGGGACAAGAGACCCAGTACTTC.

The rearrangement links TRBV27 to TRBJ1-1; no clear D gene. Looked up from germline, CDR1 is MNHEY and CDR2 is SMNVEV (reference sequence). The CDR3 sequence is 13 residues long. V was pared by 5 bases and J by 4 bases, with 11 bases between. In nucleotides, the CDR3 is TGTGCCAGCAGTCCCCGGGCCATCACTGAAGCTTTCTTT. It specifies CASSPRAITEAFF.

This clonotype was observed a few times. This chain links TRBV6-2 or TRBV6-3 with TRBJ1-6, with D possibly TRBD1 on 5 matching bases. The V gene lost 7 bases and the J gene lost 3 bases, with 16 bases spanning the gap. The CDR3 has 16 amino acids. Per germline, CDR1 MNHEY and CDR2 SVGEGT. The CDR3 here is CASKPQEGFYNSPLHF. CDR3 bases: TGTGCCAGCAAACCTCAGGAGGGGTTCTATAATTCACCCCTCCACTTT.

This clonotype was detected only a few times. The chain joins TRBV7-2 to TRBJ2-2; no definite D call. V shed 5 bases and J shed 2 bases, with 9 bases lying between them. Per germline, CDR1 SGHTA and CDR2 FQGNSA. The CDR3 sequence is 14 residues long. The CDR3 sequence is CASSTPPNTGELFF. CDR3 bases: TGTGCCAGCAGCACGCCACCCAACACCGGGGAGCTGTTTTTT. The full variable domain, rest sourced from reference TRBV7-2 and TRBJ2-2, is GAGVSQSPSNKVTEKGKDVELRCDPISGHTALYWYRQSLGQGLEFLIYFQGNSAPDKSGLPSDRFSAERTGGSVSTLTIQRTQQEDSAVYLCASSTPPNTGELFFGEGSRLTVL.

This clonotype has just a few counts. The chain links TRBV20-1 to TRBJ2-4; 9 positions agree with TRBD1. The CDR3 consists of 12 residues. The J segment lost 13 bases and the V segment lost 3 bases, leaving 7 bases of the junction unmatched. The germline V gene encodes CDR1 DFQATT and CDR2 SNEGSKA (reference sequence). Here the CDR3 reads CSARKDRGQQYF. CDR3 DNA: TGCAGTGCTAGGAAGGACAGGGGTCAGCAGTACTTC.

V gene TRBV5-8 combines with J gene TRBJ1-2; D unclear. This CDR3 spans 14 amino acids. Germline values: CDR1 SGHTS, CDR2 YDEGEE. With 3 bases removed from V and 4 bases from J, the gap between germline ends came to 13 bases. This chain's CDR3 is CASSSSGVSYGYTF. DNA for the CDR3: TGTGCCAGCAGCTCGTCGGGAGTCTCCTATGGCTACACCTTC.

The rearrangement joins TRBV4-1 to TRBJ1-2; D call uncertain. V was cut by 0 bases and J by 7 bases, with 12 bases left in between. Germline V gene data show CDR1 as MGHRA and CDR2 as YSYEKL. This CDR3 spans 14 amino acids. In DNA form, the CDR3 reads TGCGCCAGCAGCCAAGATCCTCAATTGAGTGGCTACACCTTC. Protein sequence: CASSQDPQLSGYTF.